This TCR beta chain was profiled in a study of cytomegalovirus exposure and HLA in healthy donors. PCR employed 60 Vbeta and 13 Jbeta primers. Some clones are missing from TCRdb's copy, which holds only in-frame ones; the method was immunoSEQ multiplex PCR. The sample gives 100,000 to 150,000 clones, around 80% of which show up once; 11% is in the top ten. Germline loops: CDR1 LGHNA, CDR2 YSLEER. This CDR3 region has 13 residues. V lost 0 bases and J lost 6, with 8 bases in between. The receptor's source is a man aged 25-45 years in good health and CMV-seropositive. The chain uses TRBV4-3 and TRBJ1-1; no definite D call. Material: PBMCs. The CDR3 region is CASSQDSYAEAFF. DNA for the CDR3: TGCGCCAGCAGCCAAGACAGTTACGCTGAAGCTTTCTTT.